These 26 T cell receptor beta chains were all obtained from the same sample, sequenced in a study of Graves' ophthalmopathy and Graves' hyperthyroidism. As the template, RNA transcripts were used to amplify TCR beta CDR3 regions. The library came from an HTBI-primed first-round RT-PCR and a second-round multiplex PCR. TCRdb processed the multiplex PCR reads anew with MiXCR; each CDR3 protein has one entry. The sample includes approximately 640,000 distinct CDR3 sequences, under 50% of them seen just once. Input material: peripheral blood. The receptors originated from an adult man with Graves' ophthalmopathy.

The genes are TRBV7-3 and TRBJ2-7, with a possible D match to TRBD1 (6 bases). CDR1 SGHTA and CDR2 FQGTGA come from the germline V gene. Trimming removed 2 bases from V and 7 bases from J, with 18 bases in between. The CDR3 consists of 15 residues. The chain's CDR3 is CASSLGGGPEGEQYF. The CDR3 region has the DNA TGTGCCAGCAGCTTAGGTGGGGGCCCCGAGGGGGAGCAGTACTTC.

Ten or more counts support this clonotype. The V gene is TRBV5-1, the J gene TRBJ2-7, with 16 bases that match TRBD2. This CDR3 spans 15 amino acids. V shed 3 bases and J 6 bases; nucleotides not matched to a gene: 3. Germline V gene lookup returns CDR1 SGHRS and CDR2 YFSETQ. The CDR3 nucleotides are TGCGCCAGCAGCTACGGGACTAGCGGGAGGGCCGAGCAGTACTTC. Translation gives CASSYGTSGRAEQYF.

This clonotype was found many times. V gene TRBV29-1 combines with J gene TRBJ1-1, with D perhaps matching TRBD1 (5 bases). The CDR3 runs 14 residues. The V end lost 6 bases, the J end lost 0 bases, and 14 bases lay between the germline ends. Germline CDR1 and CDR2: SQVTM and ANQGSEA. The DNA of the CDR3 is TGCAGCGTCCAGAGGGAGGGGATGAACACTGAAGCTTTCTTT. Amino acids: CSVQREGMNTEAFF.

This clonotype has ten or more counts. The chain uses TRBV7-9 and TRBJ1-2; TRBD1 agrees at 9 bases. The germline V gene encodes CDR1 SEHNR and CDR2 FQNEAQ (reference sequence). The CDR3 consists of 13 residues. J gave up 8 bases and V 5 bases, and 6 bases lay outside the gene matches. CDR3 coding DNA: TGTGCCAGCAGCCAGGGGACAGGGCAAGGCTACACCTTC. This encodes CASSQGTGQGYTF.

This clonotype was detected many times. The rearrangement uses TRBV9 and TRBJ1-6; 10 bases agree with TRBD1. Trimming cost V 3 bases and J 5 bases; bases outside gene matches: 2. The CDR3 contains 15 residues. Germline V gene data show CDR1 as SGDLS and CDR2 as YYNGEE. The CDR3 here is CASSGGQGNNSPLHF. The CDR3 DNA reads as TGTGCCAGCAGCGGGGGACAGGGGAATAATTCACCCCTCCACTTT.

This clonotype appeared a few times. V is TRBV5-4 and J is TRBJ1-2; no reliable D call. CDR3 length: 14 residues. Between the trimmed V and J ends, which lost 5 bases and 1 base, there was a span of 12 bases. Germline V CDR1 and CDR2: SGHNT, YYREEE (reference sequence). CDR3 amino acids: CASRLKGGNYGYTF. CDR3 coding DNA: TGTGCCAGCAGACTTAAAGGCGGTAACTATGGCTACACCTTC.

This clonotype showed up just once. The rearrangement joins TRBV29-1 to TRBJ2-5; D perhaps matches TRBD2 (6 bases). CDR3 length: 11 residues. CDR1 SQVTM and CDR2 ANQGSEA come from the germline V gene. The V end lost 6 bases, the J end lost 6 bases, and 11 bases lay between the germline ends. The CDR3 protein is CSVDGGKTQYF. The CDR3 bases are TGCAGCGTGGATGGGGGGAAGACCCAGTACTTC.

This clonotype was observed a few times. A read error is likely, as this CDR3 ends without the conserved phenylalanine or tryptophan. No DNA is shown, since the ends of the CDR3 on it are uncertain; the CDR3 is the one TCRdb lists. The V call is TRBV7-2, the J call TRBJ2-5. The length of the CDR3 is 8 amino acids, counting both ends. Germline assignment: CDR1 SGHTA and CDR2 FQGNSA. CDR3 residues: CASSSTSI.

This clonotype was observed at least ten times. The CDR3 region has the DNA TGTGCCAGCAGCTTTCAGGGAGACAATTCACCCCTCCACTTT. Amino acids: CASSFQGDNSPLHF. This chain connects TRBV7-2 to TRBJ1-6; maybe TRBD1 (5 bases). V gave up 3 bases and J gave up 7 bases, with 10 bases separating them. Germline CDR1 SGHTA, CDR2 FQGNSA. The CDR3 has 14 residues.

As for this clonotype: One junction end does not reproduce the germline sequence, and a read error may be involved. The V call is TRBV7-9, the J call TRBJ2-2, with D hard to call. This CDR3 region has 14 residues. Germline CDR1 is SEHNR and CDR2 is FQNEAQ (reference sequence). As DNA, the CDR3 is TGCGCCAGCAGCCTAACCAGCTTCACCGGGGAGCTGTTTTTT. Residues: CASSLTSFTGELFF.

This clonotype was seen a single time. V is TRBV19 and J is TRBJ2-4; 12 positions agree with TRBD2. Germline V CDR1 and CDR2: LNHDA, SQIVND (reference sequence). With 0 bases clipped from V and 1 base from J, the junction kept 7 bases outside the gene matches. CDR3 length: 19 amino acids. For the CDR3, the DNA is TGTGCCAGTAGTATAGATCAGCGACTAGCGGGAGTGGCCAAAAACATTCAGTACTTC. Protein product: CASSIDQRLAGVAKNIQYF.

The V and J genes are TRBV11-1 and TRBJ1-3; weak D call: TRBD1 (5 bases). The V gene's germline CDR1 is SGHAT and CDR2 FQDESV (reference sequence). Trimming stripped 5 bases from V and 5 bases from J, with 10 bases between. The CDR3 has 13 amino acids. The CDR3 spells CASSHGTRNTIYF. CDR3 DNA sequence: TGTGCCAGCAGCCACGGGACCCGAAACACCATATATTTT.

This clonotype was recorded at least ten times. The rearrangement links TRBV7-2 to TRBJ1-2; a weak D match, TRBD1 (5 bases). The V and J ends lost 5 bases and 4 bases respectively, with 14 bases between them. This CDR3 has 14 residues. The V gene's germline CDR1 is SGHTA and CDR2 FQGNSA. The CDR3 DNA reads as TGTGCCAGCAGCCCTTGGACACCCTCCTATGGCTACACCTTC. This codes for CASSPWTPSYGYTF.

This clonotype was counted between two and nine times. This chain joins TRBV5-1 and TRBJ2-3, with D possibly matching TRBD1 (6 bases). Trimming cost V 4 bases and J 6 bases, with 18 bases left between them. CDR3 length: 15 amino acids. CDR1 and CDR2 from the germline V gene are SGHRS and YFSETQ. The CDR3 DNA reads TGCGCCAGCAGCGATCAGACAGGATCGGCGGATACGCAGTATTTT. As protein: CASSDQTGSADTQYF.

In its sample, this clonotype was seen many times. The chain links TRBV19 to TRBJ1-5; unclear D gene. The CDR3 runs to 13 residues. V was trimmed by 7 bases and J by 6 bases, leaving 13 bases between them. In germline, CDR1 is LNHDA, CDR2 SQIVND (reference sequence). CDR3 nucleotide sequence: TGTGCCAGTACGACCGTGGGCGGTCAGCCCCAGCATTTT. Its protein product is CASTTVGGQPQHF.

The rearrangement uses TRBV2 and TRBJ1-1; weak D call: TRBD1 (5 bases). Trimming removed 4 bases at V and 5 bases at J, with 11 bases between. This CDR3 is 13 amino acids long. The germline V gene has CDR1 SNHLY and CDR2 FYNNEI. Here the CDR3 DNA reads TGTGCCAGCAGTGCTGCAGGGTTGACTGAAGCTTTCTTT. The encoded protein is CASSAAGLTEAFF.

At least ten counts were recorded for this clonotype. The chain links TRBV7-6 to TRBJ1-1; D is undetermined. Germline V gene lookup returns CDR1 SGHVS and CDR2 FNYEAQ. The CDR3 length is 13 residues. With 5 bases removed from V and 3 bases from J, the gap between germline ends came to 10 bases. The CDR3 spells CASSVGRYTEAFF. The CDR3, as DNA: TGTGCCAGCAGCGTAGGACGGTACACTGAAGCTTTCTTT.

The genes are TRBV14 and TRBJ2-7; tentatively, D is TRBD1 or TRBD2 (5 bases each). The CDR3 has 15 residues. Between the trimmed V and J ends, which lost 0 bases and 6 bases, there was a span of 15 bases. The V gene's germline CDR1 is SGHDN and CDR2 FVKESK. CDR3 nucleotides: TGTGCCAGCAGCCAAGAGAGGGGACCCCCAAGCGAGCAGTACTTC. Its protein is CASSQERGPPSEQYF.

This clonotype was seen a handful of times. The genes are TRBV12-5 and TRBJ1-5, with 9 bases aligning to TRBD1. Germline loops: CDR1 LGHNT, CDR2 FRNRAP. CDR3 size: 16 residues. The CDR3 reads CASSLQGARRGQPQHF. The CDR3 region has the DNA TGTGCCAGCAGTTTACAGGGGGCCCGAAGAGGGCAGCCCCAGCATTTT.

V and J are TRBV29-1 and TRBJ2-7, with 7 bases identical to TRBD1. V trimming: 2 bases; J trimming: 5 bases; junction bases outside the gene matches: 3. This CDR3 has 12 amino acids. From germline, CDR1 is SQVTM and CDR2 ANQGSEA. CDR3 sequence reads: CSVEQQGNEQYF. Written as DNA, the CDR3 is TGCAGCGTTGAACAACAGGGGAACGAGCAGTACTTC.

The rearrangement joins TRBV24-1 to TRBJ1-2, with D possibly TRBD1 on 5 matching bases. The CDR3 consists of 12 residues. The germline CDR1 and CDR2 sequences are KGHDR and SFDVKD. DNA for the CDR3: TGTTCCTCGGGAGCAGGGAATTATGGCTACACCTTC. The encoded protein is CSSGAGNYGYTF.

This clonotype occurred many times. V and J are TRBV6-4 and TRBJ1-1; 8 bases fit TRBD1. The V and J ends lost 0 bases and 5 bases, in that order; junction bases with no gene match: 2. CDR1 MRHNA and CDR2 SNTAGT come from the germline V gene. This CDR3 comprises 14 residues. CDR3 sequence (DNA): TGTGCCAGCAGTGACTCGGACAGGGCAACTGAAGCTTTCTTT. It is translated as CASSDSDRATEAFF.

To note about this clonotype: This clone may be a read error of a much larger clone one base away. The V call is TRBV29-1, the J call TRBJ2-2, with 9 bases identical to TRBD2. The CDR3 covers 15 residues. Germline V gives CDR1 SQVTM, CDR2 ANQGSEA. CDR3: CSVGRSGSLPGEPFF. CDR3 nucleotide sequence: TGCAGCGTTGGCCGTAGCGGGAGCTTGCCCGGGGAGCCGTTTTTT.

Concerning this clonotype: A read error may be the cause here, since a much bigger clone is one base away. The chain has TRBV19 and TRBJ1-5, with 7 bases identical to TRBD1. CDR1 LNHDA and CDR2 SQIVND come from the germline V gene (reference sequence). CDR3 length equals 16 residues. The V segment lost 2 bases and the J segment 7 bases; nucleotides outside the gene matches: 11. CDR3 amino acids: CASSIRQTGLSQPQHF. The CDR3 DNA follows: TGTGCCAGTAGTATAAGGCAGACAGGGCTGAGCCAGCCCCAGCATTTT.

J is TRBJ1-3 and V is TRBV9; perhaps TRBD1 as D (6 bases). This CDR3 comprises 16 residues. V shed 4 bases and J shed 0 bases, with 14 bases lying between them. Germline loops: CDR1 SGDLS, CDR2 YYNGEE. CDR3 in amino acids: CASSQGIRGSGNTIYF. The CDR3, as DNA: TGTGCCAGCAGCCAAGGGATCAGGGGCTCTGGAAACACCATATATTTT.

This clonotype appeared once. V is TRBV19 and J is TRBJ1-5; 7 positions agree with TRBD1. CDR1 is LNHDA, CDR2 SQIVND, per germline (reference sequence). The CDR3 is 15 residues long. The junction had 10 bases not matched to a gene; V was cut back by 9 bases and J by 2 bases. The CDR3 reads CASRPRQGRNQPQHF. For the CDR3, the DNA is TGTGCCAGCAGACCACGACAGGGACGCAATCAGCCCCAGCATTTT.